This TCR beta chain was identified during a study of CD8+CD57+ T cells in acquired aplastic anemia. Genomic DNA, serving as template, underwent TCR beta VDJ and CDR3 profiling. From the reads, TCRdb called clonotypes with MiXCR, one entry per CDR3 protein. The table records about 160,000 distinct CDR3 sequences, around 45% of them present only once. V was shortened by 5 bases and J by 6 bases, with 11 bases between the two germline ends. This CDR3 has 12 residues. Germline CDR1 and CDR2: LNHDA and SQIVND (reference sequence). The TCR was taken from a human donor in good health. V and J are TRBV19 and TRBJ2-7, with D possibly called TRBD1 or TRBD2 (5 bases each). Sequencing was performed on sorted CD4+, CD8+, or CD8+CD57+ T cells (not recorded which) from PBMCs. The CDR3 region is CASSSGTPEQYF. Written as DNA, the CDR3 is TGTGCCAGTAGTTCCGGGACGCCCGAGCAGTACTTC.